These T cell receptor beta chains were read from a single sample in a study of T-cell memory formation after mild COVID-19. Via MiXCR, TCRdb re-called the 5' RACE reads, giving one row per CDR3 protein. Here the sample spans about 82,000 distinct CDR3 sequences, approximately 13% being singletons. The sequencing sample was made of PBMCs or a T cell subset sorted from them (not recorded which). Receptors originate from an adult woman who had mild COVID-19 (a few samples of this study predate the infection). Cell type and time point are not known. Both conserved end residues are part of each CDR3. The order of the fields is CDR3 length, clone size, J gene, V gene, D gene, CDR3 DNA, CDR3 protein. The D gene is left open where the match is weak. The size field is filled for only some rows; it gives once, few, many or a size class.

len: 14
abundance: .
j_gene: TRBJ2-5
v_gene: TRBV27
d_gene: .
CDR3nt: TGTGCCAGCAGTTCACCGGGACACGAAGAGACCCAGTACTTC
CDR3aa: CASSSPGHEETQYF

len: 15
abundance: .
j_gene: TRBJ2-1
v_gene: TRBV11-2
d_gene: TRBD2
CDR3nt: TGTGCCAGCAGCTCCACTAGCGGGAGCTTCAATGAGCAGTTCTTC
CDR3aa: CASSSTSGSFNEQFF

len: 15
abundance: few
j_gene: TRBJ2-5
v_gene: TRBV7-6
d_gene: .
CDR3nt: TGTGCCAGCAGCTTGTTCCTGAAAGAACAAGAGACCCAGTACTTC
CDR3aa: CASSLFLKEQETQYF

len: 12
abundance: .
j_gene: TRBJ2-2
v_gene: TRBV15
d_gene: .
CDR3nt: TGTGCCACCAGCAGAGACACCGGGGAGCTGTTTTTT
CDR3aa: CATSRDTGELFF

len: 15
abundance: few
j_gene: TRBJ2-3
v_gene: TRBV7-9
d_gene: .
CDR3nt: TGTGCCAGCAGCACGTGGGTACTTGGCACAGATACGCAGTATTTT
CDR3aa: CASSTWVLGTDTQYF

len: 13
abundance: few
j_gene: TRBJ2-1
v_gene: TRBV4-2
d_gene: .
CDR3nt: TGTGCCAGCAGCCACACTACTGGTACTGAGCAGTTCTTC
CDR3aa: CASSHTTGTEQFF

len: 14
abundance: few
j_gene: TRBJ2-3
v_gene: TRBV6-2/TRBV6-3
d_gene: TRBD2
CDR3nt: TGTGCCAGCAGGCGACTAGCGGCTACAGATACGCAGTATTTT
CDR3aa: CASRRLAATDTQYF

len: 14
abundance: few
j_gene: TRBJ2-7
v_gene: TRBV9
d_gene: .
CDR3nt: TGTGCCAGCAGCGTAGGGTACAGCTCCTACGAGCAGTACTTC
CDR3aa: CASSVGYSSYEQYF

len: 18
abundance: few
j_gene: TRBJ2-7
v_gene: TRBV6-2/TRBV6-3
d_gene: .
CDR3nt: TGTGCCAGCAGCCCTCGTCGAGGTCTTAGTCCCTTTTTTGACGAGCAGTACTTC
CDR3aa: CASSPRRGLSPFFDEQYF

len: 14
abundance: .
j_gene: TRBJ2-1
v_gene: TRBV4-1
d_gene: TRBD1
CDR3nt: TGCGCCAGCAGCCCCGGACAGGATTACAATGAGCAGTTCTTC
CDR3aa: CASSPGQDYNEQFF

len: 14
abundance: .
j_gene: TRBJ2-4
v_gene: TRBV9
d_gene: .
CDR3nt: TGTGCCAGCAGCGTAGGGGGCGGAGAAAACATTCAGTACTTC
CDR3aa: CASSVGGGENIQYF

len: 15
abundance: few
j_gene: TRBJ1-3
v_gene: TRBV4-1
d_gene: .
CDR3nt: TGCGCCAGCAGCCAAGAGTTTTCTTTACTCCACACCATATATTTT
CDR3aa: CASSQEFSLLHTIYF

len: 13
abundance: few
j_gene: TRBJ1-2
v_gene: TRBV19
d_gene: .
CDR3nt: TGTGCCAGTAGTACGACGTCCTGGCAGGGCTACACCTTC
CDR3aa: CASSTTSWQGYTF

len: 16
abundance: .
j_gene: TRBJ2-1
v_gene: TRBV24-1
d_gene: .
CDR3nt: TGTGCCACCAGTCGGAGTGGGACCTATAGAGTCAATGAGCAGTTCTTC
CDR3aa: CATSRSGTYRVNEQFF

len: 13
abundance: many
j_gene: TRBJ2-1
v_gene: TRBV29-1
d_gene: .
CDR3nt: TGCAGCGTTTGCGCCATCTCCTACAATGAGCAGTTCTTC
CDR3aa: CSVCAISYNEQFF

len: 15
abundance: .
j_gene: TRBJ1-2
v_gene: TRBV5-1
d_gene: TRBD1
CDR3nt: TGCGCCAGCAGCCCCGGGACAGGGGGCGACTATGGCTACACCTTC
CDR3aa: CASSPGTGGDYGYTF

len: 15
abundance: few
j_gene: TRBJ2-2
v_gene: TRBV7-3
d_gene: .
CDR3nt: TGTGCCAGCAGCTTAGATCATACTACAGCCGGGGAGCTGTTTTTT
CDR3aa: CASSLDHTTAGELFF

len: 12
abundance: once
j_gene: TRBJ2-7
v_gene: TRBV30
d_gene: .
CDR3nt: TGTGCCTGGAGTTGGCAGGGCTACGAGCAGTACTTC
CDR3aa: CAWSWQGYEQYF

len: 13
abundance: .
j_gene: TRBJ1-2
v_gene: TRBV5-4
d_gene: .
CDR3nt: TGTGCCAGCAGCCAAGGACAGAACTATGGCTACACCTTC
CDR3aa: CASSQGQNYGYTF

len: 15
abundance: few
j_gene: TRBJ2-1
v_gene: TRBV29-1
d_gene: TRBD2
CDR3nt: TGCAGCGTTGATATGGGACTAGCATTCTACAATGAGCAGTTCTTC
CDR3aa: CSVDMGLAFYNEQFF

len: 14
abundance: .
j_gene: TRBJ2-7
v_gene: TRBV24-1
d_gene: .
CDR3nt: TGTGCCACCGAAGAACTAGGGGGCTCCTACGAGCAGTACTTC
CDR3aa: CATEELGGSYEQYF

len: 15
abundance: .
j_gene: TRBJ2-7
v_gene: TRBV20-1
d_gene: .
CDR3nt: TGCAGTGCTAGAGATCGAAAATCCGGGCCCGTCGAGCAGTACTTC
CDR3aa: CSARDRKSGPVEQYF

len: 15
abundance: few
j_gene: TRBJ1-5
v_gene: TRBV12-3/TRBV12-4
d_gene: TRBD1
CDR3nt: TGTGCCAGCAGCGGCGACAGGGGTGGCAATCAGCCCCAGCATTTT
CDR3aa: CASSGDRGGNQPQHF

len: 15
abundance: few
j_gene: TRBJ2-7
v_gene: TRBV29-1
d_gene: .
CDR3nt: TGCAGCGTTGCTGGTGCGGGGCTCTCTGGGTACGAGCAGTACTTC
CDR3aa: CSVAGAGLSGYEQYF

len: 13
abundance: .
j_gene: TRBJ1-1
v_gene: TRBV7-9
d_gene: .
CDR3nt: TGTGCCATTGAGTTCCTGAGCCACACTGAAGCTTTCTTT
CDR3aa: CAIEFLSHTEAFF

len: 15
abundance: few
j_gene: TRBJ1-4
v_gene: TRBV27
d_gene: .
CDR3nt: TGTGCCAGCAGTCCACAAGAAGGGGAAGATGAAAAACTGTTTTTT
CDR3aa: CASSPQEGEDEKLFF

len: 14
abundance: few
j_gene: TRBJ2-3
v_gene: TRBV5-1
d_gene: .
CDR3nt: TGCGCCAGCAGCCACACCCTTAGCGAGGATACGCAGTATTTT
CDR3aa: CASSHTLSEDTQYF

len: 15
abundance: .
j_gene: TRBJ1-1
v_gene: TRBV7-8
d_gene: .
CDR3nt: TGTGCCAGCAGCTTAGGGGTAACTATGAACACTGAAGCTTTCTTT
CDR3aa: CASSLGVTMNTEAFF

len: 12
abundance: .
j_gene: TRBJ2-3
v_gene: TRBV7-9
d_gene: .
CDR3nt: TGTGCCAGCTTCCCCCAGGGGGATACGCAGTATTTT
CDR3aa: CASFPQGDTQYF

len: 16
abundance: few
j_gene: TRBJ2-4
v_gene: TRBV4-3
d_gene: .
CDR3nt: TGCGCCAGCAGCCAAGTACTAGTGATGGCCAAAAACATTCAGTACTTC
CDR3aa: CASSQVLVMAKNIQYF

len: 17
abundance: few
j_gene: TRBJ2-3
v_gene: TRBV20-1
d_gene: TRBD2
CDR3nt: TGCAGTGCGGCAGGGGGGACTAGCGGGAGTCCCACAGATACGCAGTATTTT
CDR3aa: CSAAGGTSGSPTDTQYF

len: 14
abundance: .
j_gene: TRBJ2-7
v_gene: TRBV4-1
d_gene: .
CDR3nt: TGCGCCAGCAGCCAAGGGCCCCGTGCCTCCGAGCAGTACTTC
CDR3aa: CASSQGPRASEQYF

len: 15
abundance: few
j_gene: TRBJ2-3
v_gene: TRBV12-3/TRBV12-4
d_gene: TRBD1
CDR3nt: TGTGCCAGCAGAACTACAGGGGCATGGGCAGATACGCAGTATTTT
CDR3aa: CASRTTGAWADTQYF

len: 14
abundance: few
j_gene: TRBJ2-7
v_gene: TRBV13
d_gene: .
CDR3nt: TGTGCCAGCAGCTTAGGGGTTAAGAGCTACGAGCAGTACTTC
CDR3aa: CASSLGVKSYEQYF

len: 22
abundance: few
j_gene: TRBJ2-1
v_gene: TRBV13
d_gene: .
CDR3nt: TGTGCCAGCAGCACCCTTTCATTGGAGGGGGAAGTGTCTGGCCGCTCCTACAATGAGCAGTTCTTC
CDR3aa: CASSTLSLEGEVSGRSYNEQFF

len: 16
abundance: few
j_gene: TRBJ2-1
v_gene: TRBV7-9
d_gene: TRBD2
CDR3nt: TGTGCCAGCAGCCTGACTAGCGGGAGGGCGCTGAATGAGCAGTTCTTC
CDR3aa: CASSLTSGRALNEQFF

len: 16
abundance: .
j_gene: TRBJ2-1
v_gene: TRBV10-3
d_gene: .
CDR3nt: TGTGCCATCAGTGACCTCGTCGGGGGCGCTGGGAATGAGCAGTTCTTC
CDR3aa: CAISDLVGGAGNEQFF

len: 16
abundance: few
j_gene: TRBJ1-2
v_gene: TRBV5-1
d_gene: TRBD1
CDR3nt: TGCGCCAGCAGCTTGGGCCCCCGGGACAGAGTCTATGGCTACACCTTC
CDR3aa: CASSLGPRDRVYGYTF

len: 17
abundance: .
j_gene: TRBJ2-5
v_gene: TRBV11-2
d_gene: TRBD1
CDR3nt: TGTGCCAGCAGCCCCTGGTGGGGGACAGGGGCAGATGAGACCCAGTACTTC
CDR3aa: CASSPWWGTGADETQYF

len: 15
abundance: few
j_gene: TRBJ2-7
v_gene: TRBV20-1
d_gene: TRBD2
CDR3nt: TGCAGTGCCTTAGCTCTAGCGGGGGAAACCTACGAGCAGTACTTC
CDR3aa: CSALALAGETYEQYF

len: 17
abundance: few
j_gene: TRBJ2-1
v_gene: TRBV12-3/TRBV12-4
d_gene: .
CDR3nt: TGTGCCAGCAGTCCAGACCCCGGGGACGGAGGGGCCAATGAGCAGTTCTTC
CDR3aa: CASSPDPGDGGANEQFF

len: 14
abundance: .
j_gene: TRBJ2-5
v_gene: TRBV18
d_gene: .
CDR3nt: TGTGCCAGCTCACCGGGGGCGGCACAAGAGACCCAGTACTTC
CDR3aa: CASSPGAAQETQYF

len: 15
abundance: few
j_gene: TRBJ2-1
v_gene: TRBV7-3
d_gene: TRBD2
CDR3nt: TGTGCCAGCAGCTTCCGCGGGGGGTACTACAATGAGCAGTTCTTC
CDR3aa: CASSFRGGYYNEQFF

len: 13
abundance: .
j_gene: TRBJ2-1
v_gene: TRBV2
d_gene: TRBD2
CDR3nt: TGTGCCAACGGACTAGCGGGGGACGCGGAGCAGTTCTTC
CDR3aa: CANGLAGDAEQFF

len: 12
abundance: many
j_gene: TRBJ2-1
v_gene: TRBV20-1
d_gene: .
CDR3nt: TGCAGTGCTGTAACACGGAACAATGAGCAGTTCTTC
CDR3aa: CSAVTRNNEQFF

len: 13
abundance: few
j_gene: TRBJ2-3
v_gene: TRBV27
d_gene: .
CDR3nt: TGTGCCAGCAGTTTATCGAGGGTAACTAGAGGGTATTTT
CDR3aa: CASSLSRVTRGYF

len: 13
abundance: few
j_gene: TRBJ2-7
v_gene: TRBV2
d_gene: TRBD1
CDR3nt: TGTGCCAGCAGAGACAGGGCGACCTACGAGCAGTACTTC
CDR3aa: CASRDRATYEQYF

len: 20
abundance: many
j_gene: TRBJ2-1
v_gene: TRBV24-1
d_gene: TRBD2
CDR3nt: TGTGCCACCAGTGCTTTGATGACTAGCGGGAGGGCTCCTCAGATGGATGAGCAGTTCTTC
CDR3aa: CATSALMTSGRAPQMDEQFF